One T cell receptor beta chain is described in this entry. The CDR3 length is 14 residues. The germline gives CDR1 PRHDT, CDR2 FYEKMQ (reference sequence). V was pared by 1 base and J by 9 bases, with 6 bases of the junction left unmatched. Some clones are missing from TCRdb's copy, which holds only in-frame ones; the method was immunoSEQ multiplex PCR. The sample contains more than 20,000 clones, 81% of which appear only once. This sample was taken from a study of radiation and T cells in renal cell carcinoma. Time point meaning: blood 2 weeks post-SBRT. As to treatment: 15 Gy SBRT to primary tumor, nephrectomy 4 weeks later.

The receptor's source is a man aged 55 to 70 with renal cell carcinoma. Source: blood, taken from a patient whose treatment included radiotherapy and nephrectomy. The gene calls are TRBV13 and TRBJ2-1; TRBD2 matches 7 bases. The CDR3: CASSLVRELAEQFF. The CDR3 coding sequence is TGTGCCAGCAGCTTAGTGCGGGAGTTGGCTGAGCAGTTCTTC.